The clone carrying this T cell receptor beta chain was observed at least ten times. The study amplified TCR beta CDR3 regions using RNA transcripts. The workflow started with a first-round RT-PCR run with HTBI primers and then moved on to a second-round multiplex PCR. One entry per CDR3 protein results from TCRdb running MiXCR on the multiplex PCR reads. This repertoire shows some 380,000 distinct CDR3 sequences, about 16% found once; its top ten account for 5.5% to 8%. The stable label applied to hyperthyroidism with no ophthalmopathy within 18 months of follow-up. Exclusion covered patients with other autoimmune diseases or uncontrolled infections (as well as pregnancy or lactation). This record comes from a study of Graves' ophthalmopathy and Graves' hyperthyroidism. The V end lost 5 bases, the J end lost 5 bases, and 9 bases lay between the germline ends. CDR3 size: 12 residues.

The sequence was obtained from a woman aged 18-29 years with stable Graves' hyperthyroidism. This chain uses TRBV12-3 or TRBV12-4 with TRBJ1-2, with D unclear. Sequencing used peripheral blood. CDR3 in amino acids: CASSGPGYGYTF. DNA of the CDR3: TGTGCCAGCAGTGGCCCGGGATATGGCTACACCTTC.